A selection of T cell receptor beta chains follows, all from one sample in a study of beta chain features in type 1 diabetes. The assay was immunoSEQ multiplex PCR, and TCRdb's table has in-frame clones only and misses some. The table has under 450,000 clones, roughly 14% seen once. Sequencing was performed on naive CD4+ T cells from blood. These receptors were collected from a man aged 30 to 45 in good health. The CDR3 runs from the conserved cysteine through the conserved F or W. Each record gives: clone size, D gene, V gene, J gene, CDR3 DNA, CDR3 protein. D genes are given only for firm matches. Where a row states a size, it is once, few, many or the class of an expanded clone; other rows omit it.

clone_size: -
d_call: -
v_call: TRBV12-5
j_call: TRBJ2-4
cdr3_nt: TGTGCTAGTGGTTCAACAAACATTCAGTACTTC
cdr3_aa: CASGSTNIQYF

clone_size: -
d_call: TRBD2
v_call: TRBV7-9
j_call: TRBJ2-1
cdr3_nt: TGTGCCAGCAGCTTATACGGGACTAGCGGGAGTAATGAGCAGTTCTTC
cdr3_aa: CASSLYGTSGSNEQFF

clone_size: -
d_call: -
v_call: TRBV5-1
j_call: TRBJ2-3
cdr3_nt: TGCGCCAGCAGACAGGTCACAGATACGCAGTATTTT
cdr3_aa: CASRQVTDTQYF

clone_size: -
d_call: -
v_call: TRBV9
j_call: TRBJ1-2
cdr3_nt: TGTGCCAGCAGCCCAGGACAGCTCCTTAACTATGGCTACACCTTC
cdr3_aa: CASSPGQLLNYGYTF

clone_size: few
d_call: -
v_call: TRBV7-2
j_call: TRBJ1-5
cdr3_nt: TGTGCCAGCAGCATGATGGAGAATCAGCCCCAGCATTTT
cdr3_aa: CASSMMENQPQHF

clone_size: few
d_call: TRBD2
v_call: TRBV5-4
j_call: TRBJ2-3
cdr3_nt: TGTGCCAGCAGCCCCCCCGGACTAGCGGGAGGATCGAGCACAGATACGCAGTATTTT
cdr3_aa: CASSPPGLAGGSSTDTQYF

clone_size: -
d_call: -
v_call: TRBV9
j_call: TRBJ1-2
cdr3_nt: TGTGCCAGCAGCGTAGCTGCTGCTCTCGACTATGGCTACACCTTC
cdr3_aa: CASSVAAALDYGYTF

clone_size: -
d_call: -
v_call: TRBV5-1
j_call: TRBJ2-1
cdr3_nt: TGCGCCAGCAGCTTACAAACAGGCAATGAGCAGTTCTTC
cdr3_aa: CASSLQTGNEQFF

clone_size: -
d_call: -
v_call: TRBV29-1
j_call: TRBJ1-1
cdr3_nt: TGCAGCGTAAGGACATCCGAAGCTTTCTTT
cdr3_aa: CSVRTSEAFF

clone_size: few
d_call: TRBD2
v_call: TRBV7-6
j_call: TRBJ2-5
cdr3_nt: TGTGCCAGCAGCTCCCTGAGCGGGAGTAGGCAAGAGACCCAGTACTTC
cdr3_aa: CASSSLSGSRQETQYF

clone_size: -
d_call: -
v_call: TRBV4-3
j_call: TRBJ2-3
cdr3_nt: TGCGCCAGCAGCACGGGGCTTCGCACAGATACGCAGTATTTT
cdr3_aa: CASSTGLRTDTQYF

clone_size: -
d_call: TRBD2
v_call: TRBV7-9
j_call: TRBJ2-3
cdr3_nt: TGTGCCACGGGGACTAGCGGTTTCTCAGATACGCAGTATTTT
cdr3_aa: CATGTSGFSDTQYF

clone_size: -
d_call: TRBD1
v_call: TRBV7-2
j_call: TRBJ2-1
cdr3_nt: TGTGCCAGTATCCGGGACAGGGCCTACAATGAGCAGTTCTTC
cdr3_aa: CASIRDRAYNEQFF

clone_size: -
d_call: -
v_call: TRBV2
j_call: TRBJ2-5
cdr3_nt: TGTGCCAGCAGTGTTCGAGAGACCCAGTACTTC
cdr3_aa: CASSVRETQYF

clone_size: -
d_call: TRBD1
v_call: TRBV4-3
j_call: TRBJ2-7
cdr3_nt: TGCGCCAGCAGCCAACCAGCACCGGGACAGGGGTTCGCGCAGTACTTC
cdr3_aa: CASSQPAPGQGFAQYF

clone_size: -
d_call: TRBD1
v_call: TRBV25-1
j_call: TRBJ1-5
cdr3_nt: TGTGCCAGCAGTGCAGACAGGGGGCACCAGCCCCAGCATTTT
cdr3_aa: CASSADRGHQPQHF

clone_size: few
d_call: -
v_call: TRBV11-1
j_call: TRBJ2-3
cdr3_nt: TGTGCCAGCAGCTGGATCGGGGGTGGCGCAGATACGCAGTATTTT
cdr3_aa: CASSWIGGGADTQYF

clone_size: few
d_call: -
v_call: TRBV16
j_call: TRBJ1-4
cdr3_nt: TGTGCCAGCAGCCAACTGAATGAAAAACTGTTTTTT
cdr3_aa: CASSQLNEKLFF

clone_size: -
d_call: -
v_call: TRBV7-9
j_call: TRBJ2-5
cdr3_nt: TGTGCCAGCAGCTCACGGGGTAACCAAGAGACCCAGTACTTC
cdr3_aa: CASSSRGNQETQYF

clone_size: -
d_call: TRBD1
v_call: TRBV5-1
j_call: TRBJ2-5
cdr3_nt: TGCGCCAGCAGCTTCGGGGCCAGGGGGCGTGAGACCCAGTACTTC
cdr3_aa: CASSFGARGRETQYF

clone_size: few
d_call: TRBD2
v_call: TRBV13
j_call: TRBJ2-3
cdr3_nt: TGTGCCAGCAGCAAGAATAGGACTGGTAGGGACTACCTAGGGACAGATACGCAGTATTTT
cdr3_aa: CASSKNRTGRDYLGTDTQYF

clone_size: -
d_call: -
v_call: TRBV29-1
j_call: TRBJ2-3
cdr3_nt: TGCAGCGTTGAGGTGCACCGGGTGTATGTTACGCAGTATTTT
cdr3_aa: CSVEVHRVYVTQYF

clone_size: few
d_call: -
v_call: TRBV14
j_call: TRBJ2-4
cdr3_nt: TGTGCCAGCAGCCAATGGCCCAAGGGAGCCAAAAACATTCAGTACTTC
cdr3_aa: CASSQWPKGAKNIQYF

clone_size: few
d_call: -
v_call: TRBV6-6
j_call: TRBJ2-1
cdr3_nt: TGTGCCAGCAGTTACGTTTCCCTTGGCCACAATGAGCAGTTCTTC
cdr3_aa: CASSYVSLGHNEQFF

clone_size: -
d_call: -
v_call: TRBV25-1
j_call: TRBJ2-1
cdr3_nt: TGTGCCAGCAGTGAATATTCGGGAGAGGACAATGAGCAGTTCTTC
cdr3_aa: CASSEYSGEDNEQFF

clone_size: few
d_call: TRBD1
v_call: TRBV29-1
j_call: TRBJ2-5
cdr3_nt: TGCAGCGTTGTGGCAGGGGGCGCTTCCATCGGTGAGACCCAGTACTTC
cdr3_aa: CSVVAGGASIGETQYF

clone_size: few
d_call: -
v_call: TRBV27
j_call: TRBJ2-1
cdr3_nt: TGTGCCAGCAGTTTCGGCGGCAGCTCCTACAATGAGCAGTTCTTC
cdr3_aa: CASSFGGSSYNEQFF

clone_size: few
d_call: -
v_call: TRBV14
j_call: TRBJ2-3
cdr3_nt: TGTGCCAGCAGCCAATTGGGGACTTTCCCCCGGATGTTTCCCACAGATACGCAGTATTTT
cdr3_aa: CASSQLGTFPRMFPTDTQYF

clone_size: -
d_call: TRBD2
v_call: TRBV15
j_call: TRBJ2-3
cdr3_nt: TGTGCCACCAACCCGTTGCGGGGGGTCACAGATACGCAGTATTTT
cdr3_aa: CATNPLRGVTDTQYF

clone_size: -
d_call: TRBD1
v_call: TRBV5-6
j_call: TRBJ2-5
cdr3_nt: TGTGCCAGCAGCAAGACAGGGTCAGAGACCCAGTACTTC
cdr3_aa: CASSKTGSETQYF

clone_size: -
d_call: -
v_call: TRBV29-1
j_call: TRBJ2-7
cdr3_nt: TGCAGCGCCCTTCAGGGGCCCTACGAGCAGTACTTC
cdr3_aa: CSALQGPYEQYF

clone_size: many
d_call: -
v_call: TRBV14
j_call: TRBJ2-7
cdr3_nt: TGTGCCAGCAGCCCGGACCTGGGAGGCGAGCAGTACTTC
cdr3_aa: CASSPDLGGEQYF

clone_size: -
d_call: -
v_call: TRBV19
j_call: TRBJ1-4
cdr3_nt: TGTGCCAGTAGTATGAGGACAGCTTCTAATGAAAAACTGTTTTTT
cdr3_aa: CASSMRTASNEKLFF

clone_size: few
d_call: -
v_call: TRBV9
j_call: TRBJ2-2
cdr3_nt: TGTGCCAGCAGCGTAGTGGAGGGAGCGAACACCGGGGAGCTGTTTTTT
cdr3_aa: CASSVVEGANTGELFF

clone_size: few
d_call: -
v_call: TRBV6-5
j_call: TRBJ1-2
cdr3_nt: TGTGCCAGCAGTTACAGACAGATTCCCAGGGGCTACACCTTC
cdr3_aa: CASSYRQIPRGYTF

clone_size: -
d_call: -
v_call: TRBV7-2
j_call: TRBJ2-5
cdr3_nt: TGTGCCAGCAGCGCCCTGACTCGCCAAGAGACCCAGTACTTC
cdr3_aa: CASSALTRQETQYF

clone_size: few
d_call: -
v_call: TRBV30
j_call: TRBJ1-5
cdr3_nt: TGTGCCTGGAAGAAGGGAATGGGCAATCAGCCCCAGCATTTT
cdr3_aa: CAWKKGMGNQPQHF

clone_size: -
d_call: -
v_call: TRBV11-2
j_call: TRBJ1-4
cdr3_nt: TGTGCCAGCAGCTGGGGGTCTTTCACAACTAATGAAAAACTGTTTTTT
cdr3_aa: CASSWGSFTTNEKLFF

clone_size: -
d_call: -
v_call: TRBV29-1
j_call: TRBJ1-2
cdr3_nt: TGCAGCGTTGTATGGGTGGCTGGCTACACCTTC
cdr3_aa: CSVVWVAGYTF

clone_size: few
d_call: -
v_call: TRBV14
j_call: TRBJ1-5
cdr3_nt: TGTGCCAGCAGCCGGACAGCAAATCAGCCCCAGCATTTT
cdr3_aa: CASSRTANQPQHF

clone_size: -
d_call: -
v_call: TRBV5-1
j_call: TRBJ2-5
cdr3_nt: TGCGCCAGCAGCTCGTATGGCCAAGAGACCCAGTACTTC
cdr3_aa: CASSSYGQETQYF

clone_size: few
d_call: -
v_call: TRBV10-3
j_call: TRBJ1-4
cdr3_nt: TGTGCCATCAGTCCCCGGGACGGAAATGAAAAACTGTTTTTT
cdr3_aa: CAISPRDGNEKLFF

clone_size: -
d_call: -
v_call: TRBV30
j_call: TRBJ1-2
cdr3_nt: TGTGCCTGGAGTGACAGGGAAGGGACTGGCTACACCTTC
cdr3_aa: CAWSDREGTGYTF

clone_size: few
d_call: -
v_call: TRBV7-2
j_call: TRBJ2-4
cdr3_nt: TGTGCCAGCAGCTTACCAGGCAGGGGTGACATTCAGTACTTC
cdr3_aa: CASSLPGRGDIQYF

clone_size: -
d_call: -
v_call: TRBV5-4
j_call: TRBJ2-6
cdr3_nt: TGTGCCAGCAGCTCCCAGGGTGGGTGGGCCAACGTCCTGACTTTC
cdr3_aa: CASSSQGGWANVLTF

clone_size: few
d_call: -
v_call: TRBV29-1
j_call: TRBJ2-3
cdr3_nt: TGCAGCTCGCGTTTTGACCCCACAGATACGCAGTATTTT
cdr3_aa: CSSRFDPTDTQYF

clone_size: -
d_call: -
v_call: TRBV5-4
j_call: TRBJ2-1
cdr3_nt: TGTGCCAGCAGCAGACGGTACAGCAATGAGCAGTTCTTC
cdr3_aa: CASSRRYSNEQFF

clone_size: few
d_call: TRBD2
v_call: TRBV5-1
j_call: TRBJ2-3
cdr3_nt: TGCGCCAGCAGCTTGGAAGGCGGGAGGGCCTCAGATACGCAGTATTTT
cdr3_aa: CASSLEGGRASDTQYF

clone_size: -
d_call: -
v_call: TRBV9
j_call: TRBJ1-1
cdr3_nt: TGTGCCAGCAGCCCACTCACGGTGGGAGCGAACACTGAAGCTTTCTTT
cdr3_aa: CASSPLTVGANTEAFF

clone_size: few
d_call: -
v_call: TRBV6-1
j_call: TRBJ1-2
cdr3_nt: TGTGCCAGCAGTGACTCTTACGGCTACACCTTC
cdr3_aa: CASSDSYGYTF

clone_size: few
d_call: -
v_call: TRBV7-2
j_call: TRBJ1-2
cdr3_nt: TGTGCCAGCAGCTATACTACAGGCAATCACTATGGCTACACCTTC
cdr3_aa: CASSYTTGNHYGYTF

clone_size: -
d_call: -
v_call: TRBV5-1
j_call: TRBJ2-5
cdr3_nt: TGCGCCAGCAGCTTTCTTCAGGTCGAAGAGACCCAGTACTTC
cdr3_aa: CASSFLQVEETQYF

clone_size: -
d_call: -
v_call: TRBV29-1
j_call: TRBJ1-2
cdr3_nt: TGCAGCGTTTCCTTGCACCGCAGGACAGCCGAATATGGCTACACCTTC
cdr3_aa: CSVSLHRRTAEYGYTF

clone_size: few
d_call: TRBD2
v_call: TRBV29-1
j_call: TRBJ2-5
cdr3_nt: TGCAGCGCCTCGGGAGCGGGAGTGTTGGAGACCCAGTACTTC
cdr3_aa: CSASGAGVLETQYF